What follows describes a single T cell receptor (beta chain). The antigen remains undetermined. The sample originates from a study of T cell responses to AZD1222 COVID-19 vaccine. Some clones are missing from TCRdb's copy, which holds only in-frame ones; the method was immunoSEQ multiplex PCR. The table has 150,000 to 180,000 clones, roughly 90% seen once; the top ten hold 18%. General study points: Close to half of all spike-specific TCRs reportedly target regions of the variants that are unmutated.

Looked up from germline, CDR1 is SGHRS and CDR2 is YFSETQ. The V and J ends lost 0 bases and 7 bases respectively, with 8 bases between them. The CDR3 is 14 residues long. The chain has TRBV5-1 and TRBJ1-6, with D tentatively TRBD1 (6 bases). Sequencing was performed on peripheral blood, taken on day 0 of AZD1222 vaccination. The receptor was derived from an adult in good health. The CDR3 protein is CASSLGQVNSPLHF. DNA of the CDR3: TGCGCCAGCAGCTTGGGACAGGTGAATTCACCCCTCCACTTT.